What follows are 12 T cell receptor beta chains derived from one specimen sequenced in a study of tumor and adjacent non-tumor tissue in lung cancer. A modified ARM-PCR protocol with three rounds of nested PCR amplified TCRbeta. Via MiXCR, TCRdb re-called the multiplex PCR reads, giving one row per CDR3 protein. The sample has approximately 110,000 distinct CDR3 sequences, 62% seen once. No cell sorting was done before RNA was extracted from the tissue. Distant lung tissue was collected more than 3 cm away from the tumor edge. Sequencing was carried out using distant non-tumor lung tissue. These receptors were obtained from a man aged 55 to 69 with non-small cell lung cancer.

As to this clonotype: One base away lies a much larger clone, so this may be a sequencing read error. The CDR3 sequence: CASTSQLGRDTQYF. The CDR3 bases are TGTGCCAGCACTTCCCAGCTGGGTCGCGATACGCAGTATTTT. This sequence joins TRBV28 and TRBJ2-3, with D uncertain. Looked up from germline, CDR1 is MDHEN and CDR2 is SYDVKM. The CDR3 spans 14 residues. Trimming shortened V by 7 bases and J by 6 bases, and 17 bases separated the two germline ends.

This clonotype is medium-sized within its sample. CDR3 coding DNA: TGTGCCAGCAGTGAAGCGGGGTCGGGGGCGGACACTGAAGCTTTCTTT. This gives the protein CASSEAGSGADTEAFF. V gene TRBV6-1 combines with J gene TRBJ1-1, with a weak D call TRBD1 (6 bases). Looked up from germline, CDR1 is MNHNS and CDR2 is SASEGT. CDR3 length: 16 residues. The ends were cut back, 0 bases at V and 3 bases at J, with 14 bases in the middle.

In regard to this clonotype: The junction departs from the called germline gene at one end, perhaps through a read error. The chain uses TRBV5-8 and TRBJ2-2; TRBD2 aligns across 7 bases. This CDR3 has 17 amino acids. Germline V gene sequence: CDR1 SGHTS, CDR2 YDEGEE. The CDR3 DNA sequence: TGTGCTAGCAGCCCCCCTTTAGCGGGTTTGCTCACCGTGGAGCTGTTTTTT. Amino acid sequence: CASSPPLAGLLTVELFF.

Turning to this clonotype: A read error may produce the germline difference seen at one junction end. The rearrangement links TRBV11-3 to TRBJ2-1; 9 bases fit TRBD2. This CDR3 is 15 amino acids long. Germline CDR1 and CDR2: SGHNT and YENEEA. The CDR3 sequence: CSSSLVAGGSSEQFF. CDR3 coding DNA: TGTTCCAGCAGCTTAGTGGCGGGAGGGTCTAGTGAGCAGTTCTTC.

Note on this clonotype: The CDR3 carries no conserved terminal phenylalanine or tryptophan, so it likely arises from a read error. J is TRBJ2-6 and V is TRBV20-1; D call uncertain. CDR1 DFQATT and CDR2 SNEGSKA come from the germline V gene (reference sequence). This CDR3 is built from 13 residues. The V end was cut by 5 bases, the J end by 1 base, with 6 bases between. The CDR3, as DNA: TGCAGTGCTGAAGCTTCTGGGGCCAACGTCCTGACTTTA. It codes for CSAEASGANVLTL.

Remarks on this clonotype: This may come from a read error, since a much larger clone is one base off. This chain connects TRBV6-2 or TRBV6-3 to TRBJ2-5, with 9 bases fitting TRBD1. V lost 4 bases to trimming and J lost 2 bases; unmatched junction nucleotides: 5. The length of the CDR3 is 15 residues. Per the germline V gene, CDR1 is MNHEY and CDR2 is SVGEGT. The CDR3 nucleotides read TGTGCCAGCAGTTCCCATGACAGGGGGCAAGAGACCCAGTACTTC. Its translation is CASSSHDRGQETQYF.

The chain combines TRBV24-1 with TRBJ2-2; D remains unclear. The ends were cut back, 0 bases at V and 7 bases at J, with 17 bases in the middle. The CDR3 is 17 residues long. Germline values: CDR1 KGHDR, CDR2 SFDVKD. The CDR3 region is CATSDLKQDGWRGELFF. The DNA of the CDR3 is TGTGCCACCAGTGATTTGAAGCAGGACGGCTGGCGCGGGGAGCTGTTTTTT.

The chain carries TRBV4-3 and TRBJ2-1; TRBD1 might be the D (6 bases). Germline CDR1 LGHNA, CDR2 YSLEER. The CDR3 runs to 16 residues. Trimming stripped 2 bases from V and 6 bases from J, with 17 bases between. DNA of the CDR3: TGCGCCAGCAGCCAAAACTACGGGACATGTACCAATGAGCAGTTCTTC. This gives the protein CASSQNYGTCTNEQFF.

Comment on this clonotype: A read error may be the cause here, since a much bigger clone is one base away. The chain links TRBV10-3 to TRBJ2-1; D possibly corresponds to TRBD2 (6 bases). Germline loops: CDR1 ENHRY, CDR2 SYGVKD. The CDR3 is 15 residues long. Trimming left V 3 bases short and J 6 bases short, with 15 bases between. DNA for the CDR3: TGTGCCATCAGTGACTGGGGACTTAAAGGCAATGAGCAGTTCTTC. Protein product: CAISDWGLKGNEQFF.

Turning to this clonotype: A read error may produce the germline difference seen at one junction end. The CDR3 DNA reads TGTGCCAACAGTCGACCAAAAGGGGTTGGCTACACCTTC. As protein: CANSRPKGVGYTF. This chain uses TRBV6-2 or TRBV6-3 with TRBJ1-2, with D maybe TRBD1 (5 bases). The CDR3 contains 13 residues. Germline loops: CDR1 MNHEY, CDR2 SVGEGT.

This clonotype was seen repeatedly, ten times or more. The V and J genes are TRBV6-2 or TRBV6-3 and TRBJ1-1; TRBD1 is a possible D gene (6 bases). V dropped 5 bases and J dropped 5 bases, with 18 bases sitting between them. CDR3 size: 15 residues. Looked up from germline, CDR1 is MNHEY and CDR2 is SVGEGT. This CDR3 is CASSEARGLETEAFF. Written as DNA, the CDR3 is TGTGCCAGCAGTGAGGCCAGGGGTTTGGAAACTGAAGCTTTCTTT.

As to this clonotype: A much larger clone lies a single base off, so this may be a read error. The chain couples TRBV11-2 to TRBJ2-2, with D possibly matching TRBD2 (5 bases). The CDR3 covers 15 residues. Between the trimmed V and J ends, which lost 0 bases and 6 bases, there was a span of 11 bases. The V gene's germline CDR1 is SGHAT and CDR2 FQNNGV. In DNA form, the CDR3 reads TGTGCCAGCAGCTTAGATCGAGCGGTCCCCGGGGAGCTGTTTTTT. The encoded protein is CASSLDRAVPGELFF.